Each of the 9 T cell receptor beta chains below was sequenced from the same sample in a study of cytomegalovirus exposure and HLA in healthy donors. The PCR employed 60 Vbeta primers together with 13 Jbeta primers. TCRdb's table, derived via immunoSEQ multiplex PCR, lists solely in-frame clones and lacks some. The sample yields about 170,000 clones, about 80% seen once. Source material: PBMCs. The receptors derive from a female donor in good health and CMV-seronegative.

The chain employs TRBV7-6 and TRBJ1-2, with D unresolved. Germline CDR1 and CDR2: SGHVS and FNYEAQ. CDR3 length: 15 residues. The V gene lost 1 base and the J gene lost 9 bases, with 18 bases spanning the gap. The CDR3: CASSLGLGQAMSYTF. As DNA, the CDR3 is TGTGCCAGCAGCTTAGGATTGGGCCAAGCTATGAGCTACACCTTC.

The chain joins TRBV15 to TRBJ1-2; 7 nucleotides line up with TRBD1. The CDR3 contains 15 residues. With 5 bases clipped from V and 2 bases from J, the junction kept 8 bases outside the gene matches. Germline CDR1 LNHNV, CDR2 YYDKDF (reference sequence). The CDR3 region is CATSGRQGRNYGYTF. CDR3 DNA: TGTGCCACCAGCGGCCGACAGGGAAGAAACTATGGCTACACCTTC.

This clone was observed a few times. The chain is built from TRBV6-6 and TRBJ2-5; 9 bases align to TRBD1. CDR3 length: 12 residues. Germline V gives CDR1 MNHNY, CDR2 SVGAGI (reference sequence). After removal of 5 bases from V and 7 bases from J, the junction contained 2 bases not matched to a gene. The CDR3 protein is CASSIQGATQYF. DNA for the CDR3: TGTGCCAGCAGTATACAGGGGGCGACCCAGTACTTC.

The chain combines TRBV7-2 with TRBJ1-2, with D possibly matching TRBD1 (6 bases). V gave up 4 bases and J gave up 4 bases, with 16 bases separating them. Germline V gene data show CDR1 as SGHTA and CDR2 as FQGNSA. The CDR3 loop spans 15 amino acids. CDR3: CASSSLQGLAYGYTF. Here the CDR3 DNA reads TGTGCCAGCAGCTCGTTACAGGGATTAGCCTATGGCTACACCTTC.

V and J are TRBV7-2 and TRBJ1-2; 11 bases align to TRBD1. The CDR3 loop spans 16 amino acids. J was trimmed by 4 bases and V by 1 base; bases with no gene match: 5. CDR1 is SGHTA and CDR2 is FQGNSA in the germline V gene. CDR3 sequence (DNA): TGTGCCAGCAGCTTAGGGGGGACAGGGGGAGTCTATGGCTACACCTTC. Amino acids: CASSLGGTGGVYGYTF. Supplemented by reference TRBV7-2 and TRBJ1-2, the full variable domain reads GAGVSQSPSNKVTEKGKDVELRCDPISGHTALYWYRQSLGQGLEFLIYFQGNSAPDKSGLPSDRFSAERTGGSVSTLTIQRTQQEDSAVYLCASSLGGTGGVYGYTFGSGTRLTVV.

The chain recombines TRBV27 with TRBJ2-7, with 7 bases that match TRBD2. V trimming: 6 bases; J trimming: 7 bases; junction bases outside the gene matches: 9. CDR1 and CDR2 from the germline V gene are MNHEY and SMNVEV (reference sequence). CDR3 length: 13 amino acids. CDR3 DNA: TGTGCCAGCAGATGGACGGGGGGTCGAGAGCAGTACTTC. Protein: CASRWTGGREQYF.

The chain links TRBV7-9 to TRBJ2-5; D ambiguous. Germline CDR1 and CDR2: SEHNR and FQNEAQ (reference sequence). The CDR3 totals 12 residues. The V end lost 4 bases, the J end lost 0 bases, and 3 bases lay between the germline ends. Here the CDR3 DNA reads TGTGCCAGCAGCTCGTACCAAGAGACCCAGTACTTC. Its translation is CASSSYQETQYF.

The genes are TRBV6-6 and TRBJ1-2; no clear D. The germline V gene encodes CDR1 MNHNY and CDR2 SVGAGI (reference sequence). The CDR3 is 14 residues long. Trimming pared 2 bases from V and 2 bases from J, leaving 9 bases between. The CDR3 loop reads CASSYGPQNYGYTF. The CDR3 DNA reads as TGTGCCAGCAGTTACGGTCCCCAGAACTATGGCTACACCTTC.

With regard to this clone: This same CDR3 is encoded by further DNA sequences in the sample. The CDR3 DNA is TGTGCCAGCAGCCCGCGGGAGGCCGGGGAGCTGTTTTTT. This sequence encodes CASSPREAGELFF. The gene calls are TRBV2 and TRBJ2-2, with 8 bases aligning to TRBD2. Looked up from germline, CDR1 is SNHLY and CDR2 is FYNNEI. The CDR3 totals 13 residues. V was pared by 6 bases and J by 6 bases, with 3 bases of the junction left unmatched.